This is a list of T cell receptor beta chains from one sample in a study of blood T cell repertoires in COVID-19. Only in-frame clones appear in the TCRdb table, and some are missing; sequencing was by immunoSEQ multiplex PCR. The table shows some 150,000 clones, with approximately 90% occurring only once. The sample comprised peripheral blood. Every receptor here comes from a woman aged 60 to 75 with active or convalescent COVID-19. Both conserved end residues are part of each CDR3. Each record gives: clone size, J gene, V gene, D gene, CDR3 protein, CDR3 DNA. D genes are given only for firm matches. Size is stated for part of the rows, as once, few or many counts, or as a class when the clone is expanded.

size: .; J: TRBJ2-7; V: TRBV6-5; D: .; CDR3: CASTPSRSSYEQYF; DNA: TGTGCCAGCACCCCATCCAGGTCCTCCTACGAGCAGTACTTC
size: once; J: TRBJ2-5; V: TRBV3-1/TRBV3-2; D: .; CDR3: CASSRGGGETQYF; DNA: TGTGCCAGCAGCCGTGGGGGCGGCGAGACCCAGTACTTC
size: .; J: TRBJ2-2; V: TRBV5-5; D: .; CDR3: CASSLGRQGTGELFF; DNA: TGTGCCAGCAGCTTGGGGCGGCAGGGGACCGGGGAGCTGTTTTTT
size: .; J: TRBJ1-1; V: TRBV11-2; D: .; CDR3: CASSLAAGANTEAFF; DNA: TGTGCCAGCAGCTTAGCGGCAGGGGCGAACACTGAAGCTTTCTTT
size: few; J: TRBJ1-2; V: TRBV5-1; D: TRBD1; CDR3: CASSPGQSYGYTF; DNA: TGCGCCAGCAGCCCGGGACAGAGCTATGGCTACACCTTC
size: .; J: TRBJ1-3; V: TRBV7-8; D: .; CDR3: CASSKVPGQGGNTIYF; DNA: TGTGCCAGCAGTAAGGTCCCCGGCCAGGGAGGAAACACCATATATTTT
size: .; J: TRBJ1-2; V: TRBV7-8; D: .; CDR3: CASSFVSGGTGYTF; DNA: TGTGCCAGCAGCTTCGTCTCGGGTGGTACTGGCTACACCTTC
size: .; J: TRBJ2-5; V: TRBV4-3; D: .; CDR3: CASSQDTSGEQETQYF; DNA: TGCGCCAGCAGCCAAGATACTAGTGGAGAGCAAGAGACCCAGTACTTC
size: .; J: TRBJ2-7; V: TRBV5-6; D: TRBD2; CDR3: CASSLAGGNEQYF; DNA: TGTGCCAGCAGCTTGGCCGGGGGGAACGAGCAGTACTTC
size: .; J: TRBJ2-7; V: TRBV5-1; D: TRBD2; CDR3: CASSTGTSGAVYEQYF; DNA: TGCGCCAGCAGTACCGGGACTAGCGGGGCCGTCTACGAGCAGTACTTC
size: .; J: TRBJ2-1; V: TRBV7-2; D: .; CDR3: CASSPQVGSYNEQFF; DNA: TGTGCCAGCAGTCCGCAGGTAGGTTCCTACAATGAGCAGTTCTTC
size: .; J: TRBJ1-1; V: TRBV7-9; D: .; CDR3: CASSLTNGDTEAFF; DNA: TGTGCCAGCAGCTTAACCAACGGGGACACTGAAGCTTTCTTT
size: .; J: TRBJ2-1; V: TRBV5-1; D: .; CDR3: CASSLSPSDNEQFF; DNA: TGCGCCAGCAGCTTGTCCCCTAGCGATAATGAGCAGTTCTTC
size: .; J: TRBJ1-2; V: TRBV6-5; D: .; CDR3: CASSPGGGYGYTF; DNA: TGTGCCAGCAGCCCCGGGGGTGGCTATGGCTACACCTTC
size: .; J: TRBJ2-1; V: TRBV5-1; D: .; CDR3: CASSYPEGAGANNEQFF; DNA: TGCGCCAGCAGCTACCCCGAAGGGGCGGGGGCCAACAATGAGCAGTTCTTC
size: .; J: TRBJ1-4; V: TRBV5-8; D: TRBD1; CDR3: CASSAGQGALEKLFF; DNA: TGTGCCAGCAGCGCAGGACAGGGGGCTCTGGAAAAACTGTTTTTT
size: .; J: TRBJ1-5; V: TRBV5-6; D: TRBD1; CDR3: CASSSTGGNQPQHF; DNA: TGTGCCAGCAGTTCGACAGGGGGCAATCAGCCCCAGCATTTT
size: .; J: TRBJ2-3; V: TRBV19; D: TRBD2; CDR3: CASSIGLLAGASADTQYF; DNA: TGTGCCAGTAGTATAGGCCTACTAGCGGGGGCCTCGGCAGATACGCAGTATTTT
size: .; J: TRBJ1-3; V: TRBV3-1/TRBV3-2; D: .; CDR3: CASSQDSLSGNTIYF; DNA: TGTGCCAGCAGCCAAGATTCTCTCTCTGGAAACACCATATATTTT
size: few; J: TRBJ2-4; V: TRBV18; D: TRBD1; CDR3: CASSQLTGSNIQYF; DNA: TGTGCCAGCTCACAACTGACAGGGTCGAACATTCAGTACTTC
size: .; J: TRBJ1-1; V: TRBV6-5; D: .; CDR3: CASRNAGQNTEAFF; DNA: TGTGCCAGCAGGAATGCCGGTCAGAACACTGAAGCTTTCTTT
size: .; J: TRBJ1-1; V: TRBV14; D: TRBD1; CDR3: CASSQEAGGWSEAFF; DNA: TGTGCCAGCAGCCAAGAGGCAGGGGGGTGGTCTGAAGCTTTCTTT
size: .; J: TRBJ1-2; V: TRBV28; D: TRBD1; CDR3: CATDRGSYGYTF; DNA: TGTGCCACGGACAGGGGAAGCTATGGCTACACCTTC
size: .; J: TRBJ1-6; V: TRBV6-2/TRBV6-3; D: .; CDR3: CASSWTDNSPLHF; DNA: TGTGCCAGCAGTTGGACAGATAATTCACCCCTCCACTTT